Sequencing of this T cell receptor (beta chain) was carried out in a study of blood T cell repertoires in COVID-19. Study background: The United States, Italy and Spain supplied acute and convalescent COVID-19 samples.

Germline V gene lookup returns CDR1 LGHDT and CDR2 YNNKEL (reference sequence). With 4 bases clipped from V and 5 bases from J, the junction kept 2 bases outside the gene matches. The CDR3 totals 13 residues. Repertoires were generated with immunoSEQ multiplex PCR, while TCRdb's copy carries only in-frame clones and drops some. The data show more than 300,000 clones, with 80% to 95% seen just once and roughly 0.9% held by the top ten. Enrollees, about 18 to 90 years old, lived in 20 to 25 US areas. Donors were grouped by their self-reported clinical history. This TCR was recovered from a middle-aged woman who had been exposed to COVID-19. Sequencing was done on a sample of PBMCs or T cells enriched from blood (not recorded which). The chain joins TRBV3-1 (or the pseudogene TRBV3-2) to TRBJ1-1, with 9 bases aligning to TRBD1. The chain's CDR3 is CASSRTGVTEAFF. The DNA for the CDR3 is TGTGCCAGCAGCCGGACAGGGGTGACTGAAGCTTTCTTT.